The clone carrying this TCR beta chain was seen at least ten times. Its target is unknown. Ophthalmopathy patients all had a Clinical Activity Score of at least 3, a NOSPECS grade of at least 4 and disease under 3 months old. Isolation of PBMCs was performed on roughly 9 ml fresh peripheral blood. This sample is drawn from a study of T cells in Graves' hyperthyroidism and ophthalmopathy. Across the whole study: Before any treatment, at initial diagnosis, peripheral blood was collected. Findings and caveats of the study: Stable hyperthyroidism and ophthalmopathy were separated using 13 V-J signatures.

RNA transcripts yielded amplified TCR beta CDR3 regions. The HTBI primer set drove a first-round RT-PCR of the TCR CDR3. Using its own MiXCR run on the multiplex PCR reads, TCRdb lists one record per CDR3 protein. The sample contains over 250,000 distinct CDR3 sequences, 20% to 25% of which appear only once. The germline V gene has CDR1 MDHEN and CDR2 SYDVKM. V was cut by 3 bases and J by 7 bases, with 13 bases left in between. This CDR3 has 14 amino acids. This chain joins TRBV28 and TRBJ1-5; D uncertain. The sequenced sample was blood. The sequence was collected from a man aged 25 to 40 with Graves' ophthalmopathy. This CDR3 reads CASSFPGSTQPQHF. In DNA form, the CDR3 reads TGTGCCAGCAGTTTCCCGGGGTCAACCCAGCCCCAGCATTTT. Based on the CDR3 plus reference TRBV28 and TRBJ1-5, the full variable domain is DVKVTQSSRYLVKRTGEKVFLECVQDMDHENMFWYRQDPGLGLRLIYFSYDVKMKEKGDIPEGYSVSREKKERFSLILESASTNQTSMYLCASSFPGSTQPQHFGDGTRLSIL.